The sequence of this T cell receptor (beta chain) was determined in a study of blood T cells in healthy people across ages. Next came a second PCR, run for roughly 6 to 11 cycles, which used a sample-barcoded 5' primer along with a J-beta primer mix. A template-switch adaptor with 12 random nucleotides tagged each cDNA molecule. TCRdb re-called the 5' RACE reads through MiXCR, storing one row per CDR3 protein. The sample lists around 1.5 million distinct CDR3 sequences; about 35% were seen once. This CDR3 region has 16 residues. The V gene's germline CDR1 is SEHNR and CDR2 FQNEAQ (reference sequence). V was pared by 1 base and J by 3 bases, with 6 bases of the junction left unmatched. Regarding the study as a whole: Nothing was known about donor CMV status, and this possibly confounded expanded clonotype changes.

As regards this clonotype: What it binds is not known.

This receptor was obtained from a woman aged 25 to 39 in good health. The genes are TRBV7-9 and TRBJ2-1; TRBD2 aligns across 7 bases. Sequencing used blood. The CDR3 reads CASSLGLADRYNEQFF. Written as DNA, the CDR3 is TGTGCCAGCAGCTTAGGGCTAGCGGACCGCTACAATGAGCAGTTCTTC.